Reported below is one TCR beta chain. Its target is not known. This entry is derived from a study of shared clonotypes between healthy human individuals. Study-wide points: In having few donors, the study represented limited genetic and exposure-history diversity. Tissue TCR repertoires likely differ from these blood-only repertoires. About 5% of naive CD4 clonotypes were common to several donors. All-four-donor shared clonotypes had higher generation probabilities than non-shared clonotypes did.

It was CD45RO-negative cells, positively selected for CCR7, that made up naive CD8 cells, with terminally differentiated effector memory CD45RA+ cells excluded. Clones were read by immunoSEQ multiplex PCR, and TCRdb kept only the in-frame ones, dropping some. Counted here are 2 million to 2.5 million clones, about 92% occurring once; the ten biggest clones make up 1.5% to 2%. CDR1 MDHEN and CDR2 SYDVKM come from the germline V gene. V lost 8 bases and J lost 3, with 14 bases in between. The CDR3 has 13 amino acids. This TCR derives from a man aged 18 to 30 in good health. Some clones in this sample may be carry-over from other donors' samples. This chain joins TRBV28 and TRBJ2-7; D remains unclear. The sample taken for sequencing was naive CD8+ T cells from PBMCs. The CDR3 loop is CASAGGVVYEQYF. The CDR3 DNA sequence: TGTGCCAGCGCTGGTGGGGTTGTCTACGAGCAGTACTTC.